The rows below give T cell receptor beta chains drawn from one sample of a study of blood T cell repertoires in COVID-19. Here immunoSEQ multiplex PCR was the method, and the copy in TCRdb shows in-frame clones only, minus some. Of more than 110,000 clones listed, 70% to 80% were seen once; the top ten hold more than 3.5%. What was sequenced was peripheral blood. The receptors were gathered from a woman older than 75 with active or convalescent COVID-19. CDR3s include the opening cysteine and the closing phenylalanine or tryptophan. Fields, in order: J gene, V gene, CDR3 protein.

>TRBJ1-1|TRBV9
CASSAHGKLNTEAFF
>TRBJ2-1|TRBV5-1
CASSLGGKGANEQFF
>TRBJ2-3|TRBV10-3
CAISEIIPRTQYF
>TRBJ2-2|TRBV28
CASSLGLTQAGELFF
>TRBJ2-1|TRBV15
CATSRERTSLWGEQFF
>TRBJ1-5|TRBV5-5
CASSLMLSGTGNQPQHF
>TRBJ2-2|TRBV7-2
CASSLSGQTNTGELFF
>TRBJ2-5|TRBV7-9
CASSRGGPQETQYF
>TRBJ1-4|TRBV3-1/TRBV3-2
CASKASRGGKLFF
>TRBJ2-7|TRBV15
CATSRDTGQGIPYEQYF
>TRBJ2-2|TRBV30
CAWSSNRGLTGELFF
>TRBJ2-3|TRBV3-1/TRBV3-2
CASSPGLAGAGSSTDTQYF
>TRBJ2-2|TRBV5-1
CASSTRDRHGELFF
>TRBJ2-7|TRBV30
CAWSPMDREAYEQYF
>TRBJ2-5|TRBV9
CASSVGTAGQETQYF
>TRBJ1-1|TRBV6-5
CASRLGQPNTEAFF
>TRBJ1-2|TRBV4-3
CASSQRAGGEGGYTF
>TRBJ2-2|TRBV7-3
CASSLTSRVGGELFF
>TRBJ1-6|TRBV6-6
CASSPIRADRVGSPLHF
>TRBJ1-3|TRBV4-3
CASSQDLAVRSGNTIYF
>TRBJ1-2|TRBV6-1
CASSEQGRAYGYTF
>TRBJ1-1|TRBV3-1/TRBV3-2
CASSQEPGVNYTEAFF
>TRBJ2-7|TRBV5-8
CASSSISYEQYF
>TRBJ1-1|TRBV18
CASSLDSNTGLNTEAFF
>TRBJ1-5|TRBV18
CASSPLPGQLNQPQHF
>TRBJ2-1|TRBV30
CAWSGSPLGREQFF
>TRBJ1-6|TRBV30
CAGSRGIGNSPLHF
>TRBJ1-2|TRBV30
CAWNRRGEDGYTF
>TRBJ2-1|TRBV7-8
CASSLGPTNNEQFF
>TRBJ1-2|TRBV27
CASSFQGTGGHGYTF
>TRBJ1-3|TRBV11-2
CASSPKTQNSGNTIYF
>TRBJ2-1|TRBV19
CASSISGQGLEQFF
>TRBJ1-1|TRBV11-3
CASSLAHQGRDTEAFF
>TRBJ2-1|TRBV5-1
CASMYTGGVYNEQFF
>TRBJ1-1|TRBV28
CASSFLRWTGYTEAFF
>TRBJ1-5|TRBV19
CASSLQGFNQPQHF
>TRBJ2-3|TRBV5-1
CASSLAPSTGGDTQYF
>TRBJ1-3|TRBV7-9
CASSFLGRDSGNTIYF
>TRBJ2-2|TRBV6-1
CASSEASRVAGELFF
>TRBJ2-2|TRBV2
CASSGALDDTNTGELFF
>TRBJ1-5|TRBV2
CASRQGTYSNQPQHF
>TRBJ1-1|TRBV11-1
CASSLLSGSVTEAFF
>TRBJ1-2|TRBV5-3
CARSIRHNYGYTF
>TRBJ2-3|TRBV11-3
CASSLGQGTDTQYF
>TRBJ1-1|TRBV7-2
CASSLRGQGRGEAFF
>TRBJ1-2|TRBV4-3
CASSQELGQGIVDYGYTF
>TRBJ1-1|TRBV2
CASRDTGQRDTEAFF
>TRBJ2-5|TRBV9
CASSVVQGATETQYF